The entry that follows covers one TCR beta chain sequence. The antigen is unknown. This sample was included in a study of shared clonotypes between healthy human individuals. Study-wide findings and caveats: Depth of sequencing was expected to influence donor clonotype sharing. Generation probabilities were higher for clonotypes shared across all four sorted-subset donors than for unshared ones.

Profiled with immunoSEQ multiplex PCR; TCRdb holds only in-frame clones, not every one. This sample has about 2 million clones, with 85% to 95% found just once. V was trimmed by 8 bases and J by 4 bases, leaving 14 bases between them. The CDR3 contains 14 residues. Germline assignment: CDR1 MRHNA and CDR2 SNTAGT. This chain connects TRBV6-4 to TRBJ1-4, with D possibly matching TRBD1 (6 bases). The source of this sequence is a man in his late teens or twenties in good health. The specimen was naive CD4+ T cells sorted from blood. Subset here: CD45RA+ positively selected. The CDR3 loop reads CASGVGGGNEKLFF. The CDR3 DNA is TGTGCCAGCGGGGTAGGAGGGGGTAATGAAAAACTGTTTTTT.